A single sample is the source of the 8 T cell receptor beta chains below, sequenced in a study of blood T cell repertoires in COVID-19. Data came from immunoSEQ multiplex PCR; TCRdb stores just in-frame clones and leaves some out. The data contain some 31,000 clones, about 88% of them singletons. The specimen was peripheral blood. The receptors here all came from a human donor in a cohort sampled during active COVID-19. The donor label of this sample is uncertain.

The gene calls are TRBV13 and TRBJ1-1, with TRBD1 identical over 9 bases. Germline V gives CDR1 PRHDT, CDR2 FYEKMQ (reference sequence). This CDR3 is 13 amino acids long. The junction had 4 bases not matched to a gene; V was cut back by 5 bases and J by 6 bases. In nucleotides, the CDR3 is TGTGCCAGCAGCCCGGACAGGGGTCCTGAAGCTTTCTTT. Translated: CASSPDRGPEAFF.

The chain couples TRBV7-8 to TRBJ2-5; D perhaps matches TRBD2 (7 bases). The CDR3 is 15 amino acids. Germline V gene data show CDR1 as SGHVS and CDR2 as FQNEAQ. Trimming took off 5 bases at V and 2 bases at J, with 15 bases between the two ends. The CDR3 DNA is TGTGCCAGCAGCCTGGGAGGGGGGGGTCAAGAGACCCAGTACTTC. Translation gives CASSLGGGGQETQYF. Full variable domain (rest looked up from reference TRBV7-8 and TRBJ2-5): GAGVSQSPRYKVAKRGQDVALRCDPISGHVSLFWYQQALGQGPEFLTYFQNEAQLDKSGLPSDRFFAERPEGSVSTLKIQRTQQEDSAVYLCASSLGGGGQETQYFGPGTRLLVL.

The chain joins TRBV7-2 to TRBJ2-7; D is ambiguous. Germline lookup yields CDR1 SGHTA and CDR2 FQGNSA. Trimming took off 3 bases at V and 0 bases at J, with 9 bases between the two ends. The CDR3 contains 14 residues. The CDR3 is CASSFTGSSYEQYF. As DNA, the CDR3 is TGTGCCAGCAGCTTTACTGGTAGCTCCTACGAGCAGTACTTC.

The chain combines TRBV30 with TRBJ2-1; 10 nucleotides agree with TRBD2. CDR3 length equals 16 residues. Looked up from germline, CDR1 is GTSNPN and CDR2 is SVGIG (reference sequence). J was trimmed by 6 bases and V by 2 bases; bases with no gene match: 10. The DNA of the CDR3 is TGTGCCTGGAGTCCTAGCGGGGGTGGACCAGGCAATGAGCAGTTCTTC. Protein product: CAWSPSGGGPGNEQFF. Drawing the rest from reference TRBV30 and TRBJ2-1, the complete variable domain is SQTIHQWPATLVQPVGSPLSLECTVEGTSNPNLYWYRQAAGRGLQLLFYSVGIGQISSEVPQNLSASRPQDRQFILSSKKLLLSDSGFYLCAWSPSGGGPGNEQFFGPGTRLTVL.

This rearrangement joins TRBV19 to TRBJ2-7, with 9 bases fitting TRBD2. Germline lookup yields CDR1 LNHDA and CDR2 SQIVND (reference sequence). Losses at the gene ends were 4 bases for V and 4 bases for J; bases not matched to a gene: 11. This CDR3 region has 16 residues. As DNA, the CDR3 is TGTGCCAGTAGTAGAAGTTTAGCGGGAGCGTCTTACGAGCAGTACTTC. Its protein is CASSRSLAGASYEQYF.

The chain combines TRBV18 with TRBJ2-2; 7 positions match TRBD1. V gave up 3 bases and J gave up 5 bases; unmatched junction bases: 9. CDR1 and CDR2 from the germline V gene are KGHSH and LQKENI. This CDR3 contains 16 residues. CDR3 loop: CASSPDRALTTGELFF. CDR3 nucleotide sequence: TGTGCCAGCTCACCTGACAGGGCCCTAACGACCGGGGAGCTGTTTTTT.

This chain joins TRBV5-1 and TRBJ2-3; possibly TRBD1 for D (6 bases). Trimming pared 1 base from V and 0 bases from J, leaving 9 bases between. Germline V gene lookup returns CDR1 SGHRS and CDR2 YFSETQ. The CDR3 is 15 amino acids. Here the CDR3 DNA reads TGCGCCAGCAGCTTGAACAGGGCGAGCACAGATACGCAGTATTTT. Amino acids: CASSLNRASTDTQYF.

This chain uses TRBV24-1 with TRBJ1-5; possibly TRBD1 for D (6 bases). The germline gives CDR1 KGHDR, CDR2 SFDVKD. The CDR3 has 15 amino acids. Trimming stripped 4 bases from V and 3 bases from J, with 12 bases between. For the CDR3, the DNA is TGTGCCACCAGTGACCCCGGACAGAACAATCAGCCCCAGCATTTT. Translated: CATSDPGQNNQPQHF.